Shown below are 10 T cell receptor beta chains from a single sample sequenced in a study of blood T cells in healthy people across ages. For the second PCR, which ran for about 6 to 11 cycles, a sample-barcoded 5' primer and a J-beta primer mix were used. Using its own MiXCR run on the 5' RACE reads, TCRdb lists one record per CDR3 protein. The data hold some 750,000 distinct CDR3 sequences, with roughly 20% observed a single time. Sequencing was done on a sample of blood. These receptors were collected from a man aged 65 to 85 in good health.

This chain joins TRBV12-3 or TRBV12-4 and TRBJ1-2; 7 bases are a match to TRBD1. Trimming at V came to 5 bases and at J to 4 bases, leaving 7 bases not matched to a gene. The length of the CDR3 is 14 residues. CDR3 sequence reads: CASSPGGPIYGYTF. In nucleotides, the CDR3 is TGTGCCAGCAGTCCAGGGGGTCCGATCTATGGCTACACCTTC.

This clonotype was seen a handful of times. The J gene is TRBJ2-6, the V gene TRBV11-2; D not resolved. Germline CDR1 is SGHAT and CDR2 is FQNNGV. This CDR3 contains 14 residues. Trimming took 4 bases from V and 0 from J, leaving 4 bases between them. Here the CDR3 reads CASSWSSGANVLTF. The DNA of the CDR3 is TGTGCCAGCAGCTGGAGCTCTGGGGCCAACGTCCTGACTTTC.

The genes are TRBV9 and TRBJ1-4; D gene ambiguous. Germline CDR1 is SGDLS and CDR2 is YYNGEE. The CDR3 extends over 15 amino acids. Deletions cut 0 bases from V and 4 bases from J, with 10 bases between. CDR3 loop: CASSVGDNVNEKLFF. In nucleotides, the CDR3 is TGTGCCAGCAGCGTAGGAGATAACGTTAATGAAAAACTGTTTTTT.

The chain couples TRBV20-1 to TRBJ1-5; D is ambiguous. Trimming pared 1 base from V and 2 bases from J, leaving 12 bases between. CDR3 length: 15 amino acids. Germline V gene lookup returns CDR1 DFQATT and CDR2 SNEGSKA (reference sequence). The CDR3 reads CSARAGVWGNQPQHF. For the CDR3, the DNA is TGCAGTGCTAGAGCGGGAGTTTGGGGCAATCAGCCCCAGCATTTT.

This clonotype showed up just a few times. The V call is TRBV28, the J call TRBJ2-7; D unclear. The length of the CDR3 is 11 residues. The germline V gene encodes CDR1 MDHEN and CDR2 SYDVKM. V was clipped by 3 bases and J by 12 bases, with 12 bases between them. The CDR3 DNA reads as TGTGCCAGCAGTTTCTTGGGGAAGTCGTACTTC. This sequence encodes CASSFLGKSYF. Complete variable domain (other parts from reference TRBV28 and TRBJ2-7): DVKVTQSSRYLVKRTGEKVFLECVQDMDHENMFWYRQDPGLGLRLIYFSYDVKMKEKGDIPEGYSVSREKKERFSLILESASTNQTSMYLCASSFLGKSYFGPGTRLTVT.

The V call is TRBV6-5, the J call TRBJ2-1; perhaps TRBD1 as D (6 bases). V lost 2 bases to trimming and J lost 7 bases, with 18 bases between them. CDR1 MNHEY and CDR2 SVGAGI come from the germline V gene. CDR3 length equals 16 residues. CDR3 DNA: TGTGCCAGCAGTTACCAGGGACAATTGCTACGGAATGAGCAGTTCTTC. It codes for CASSYQGQLLRNEQFF.

In regard to this clonotype: This is likely a read error, given that the CDR3 carries no conserved phenylalanine or tryptophan at its end. The V and J genes are TRBV7-2 and TRBJ1-1; maybe TRBD1 (6 bases). Trimming stripped 3 bases from V and 5 bases from J, with 16 bases between. The CDR3 has 15 amino acids. CDR1 is SGHTA and CDR2 is FQGNSA in the germline V gene. For the CDR3, the DNA is TGTGCCAGCAGCTTTAAGGGTGGCAGGGGAACTGAAGCTTTCCTT. Protein product: CASSFKGGRGTEAFL.

This clonotype was observed a handful of times. V usage is TRBV3-1 and J usage is TRBJ1-2, with unresolved D. The CDR3 is 11 residues long. Trimming removed 1 base at V and 8 bases at J, with 5 bases between. Germline V CDR1 and CDR2: LGHDT, YNNKEL (reference sequence). CDR3 nucleotides: TGTGCCAGCAGCCAAGTGGACGGCTACACCTTC. This encodes CASSQVDGYTF.

This clonotype was picked up a small number of times. The V and J genes are TRBV25-1 and TRBJ2-1; D gene ambiguous. The CDR3 totals 12 residues. Per the germline V gene, CDR1 is MGHDK and CDR2 is SYGVNS. The V end lost 2 bases, the J end lost 7 bases, and 6 bases lay between the germline ends. The CDR3 DNA follows: TGTGCCAGCAGTGAACGAATGAATGAGCAGTTCTTC. It specifies CASSERMNEQFF.

The chain recombines TRBV7-3 with TRBJ2-1; no clear D gene. The V gene's germline CDR1 is SGHTA and CDR2 FQGTGA. The CDR3 is 14 residues long. V was cut by 0 bases and J by 3 bases, with 6 bases left in between. The CDR3 region has the DNA TGTGCCAGCAGCTTAACAAACAGCTACAATGAGCAGTTCTTC. This translates into CASSLTNSYNEQFF.